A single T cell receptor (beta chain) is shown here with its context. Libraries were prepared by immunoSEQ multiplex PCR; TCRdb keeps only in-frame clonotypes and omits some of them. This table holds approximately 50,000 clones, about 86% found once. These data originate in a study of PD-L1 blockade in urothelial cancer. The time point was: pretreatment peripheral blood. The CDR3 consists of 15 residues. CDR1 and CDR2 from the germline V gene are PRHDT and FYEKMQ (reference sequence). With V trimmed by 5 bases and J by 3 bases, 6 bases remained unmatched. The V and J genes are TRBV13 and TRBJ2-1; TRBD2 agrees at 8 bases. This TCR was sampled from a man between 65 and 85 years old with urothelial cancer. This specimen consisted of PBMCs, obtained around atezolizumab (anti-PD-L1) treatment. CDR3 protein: CASSPRTSLYNEQFF. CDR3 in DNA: TGTGCCAGCAGCCCACGGACTAGCCTCTACAATGAGCAGTTCTTC.